This TCR beta chain was found in a study of immune evolution from preneoplasia to lung adenocarcinoma. Using immunoSEQ multiplex PCR, the repertoire was profiled, and TCRdb retains in-frame clones only, with some absent. The data contain about 4,900 clones, roughly 90% of them singletons. In germline, CDR1 is MNHEY, CDR2 SVGAGI. The CDR3 sequence is 14 residues long. V lost 6 bases, J lost 2 bases, and 13 bases lay in between. Study-wide results and limits: From normal lung to invasive adenocarcinoma, top clone frequencies appeared to decrease.

Turning to this clone: Its antigen remains unknown.

This chain connects TRBV6-5 to TRBJ1-2, with D possibly being TRBD1 (6 bases). Sequencing input: FFPE atypical adenomatous hyperplasia tissue from the lung. Subset in this sample: atypical adenomatous hyperplasia (AAH), lung preneoplasia. This receptor was identified in a person aged 65-85 years with lung adenocarcinoma. The CDR3 region has the DNA TGTGCCAGCAGCCCTCCGGGACAAAACTATGGCTACACCTTC. This sequence encodes CASSPPGQNYGYTF.